This is a list of T cell receptor beta chains from one sample in a study of the immune and genomic landscape of osteosarcoma. Only in-frame clones appear in the TCRdb table, and some are missing; sequencing was by immunoSEQ multiplex PCR. The data show about 6,200 clones, about two thirds seen once. The material sequenced was osteosarcoma tumor tissue from the lung. The receptors shown here come from a human donor with osteosarcoma. The CDR3 runs from the conserved cysteine through the conserved F or W. Fields, in order: clone size, D gene, J gene, V gene, CDR3 protein, CDR3 DNA. The D gene is left open where the match is weak. Only some rows state a clone size, as once, few, many or a class for expanded clones.

NA TRBD1 TRBJ2-1 TRBV10-1 CASRDSTGSNEQFF TGCGCCAGCAGAGACTCGACAGGGTCCAATGAGCAGTTCTTC
NA NA TRBJ1-5 TRBV21-1 CASSKGVIYSNQPQHF TGTGCCAGCAGCAAAGGAGTCATTTATAGCAATCAGCCCCAGCATTTT
NA NA TRBJ2-6 TRBV5-4 CASSFTGTGANVLTF TGTGCCAGCAGCTTTACAGGAACCGGGGCCAACGTCCTGACTTTC
few TRBD2 TRBJ2-1 TRBV11-3 CASSLGTSGHNEQFF TGTGCCAGCAGCTTAGGGACTAGCGGCCACAATGAGCAGTTCTTC
NA TRBD1 TRBJ1-5 TRBV6-5 CASSYTTGVDQPQHF TGTGCCAGCAGTTACACGACAGGGGTGGATCAGCCCCAGCATTTT
NA NA TRBJ2-6 TRBV13 CASTSLKRQDRSGANVLTF TGTGCCAGCACTTCGTTAAAGCGACAGGACCGCTCTGGGGCCAACGTCCTGACTTTC
NA TRBD2 TRBJ2-1 TRBV7-2 CASSPGASGGAYNEQFF TGTGCCAGCAGCCCCGGGGCTAGCGGGGGGGCCTACAATGAGCAGTTCTTC
NA TRBD2 TRBJ2-7 TRBV5-4 CASSQGLAGGNEQYF TGTGCCAGCAGCCAGGGACTAGCGGGAGGGAACGAGCAGTACTTC
NA NA TRBJ1-2 TRBV29-1 CSVEHGFPYGYTF TGCAGCGTTGAACACGGGTTTCCCTATGGCTACACCTTC
NA NA TRBJ2-2 TRBV7-2 CASISSANTGELFF TGTGCCAGCATCTCTAGCGCAAACACCGGGGAGCTGTTTTTT
NA NA TRBJ1-2 TRBV5-1 CASSGVTGEGSYGYTF TGCGCCAGCAGCGGCGTTACCGGGGAGGGTTCCTATGGCTACACCTTC
NA TRBD1 TRBJ2-7 TRBV6-5 CASSGTGRLSYEQYF TGTGCCAGCAGTGGGACAGGGAGGTTGTCCTACGAGCAGTACTTC
NA NA TRBJ1-2 TRBV9 CASSATEKSNYGYTF TGTGCCAGCAGCGCCACAGAGAAATCTAACTATGGCTACACCTTC
few NA TRBJ2-7 TRBV10-3 CAITRLQGGEQYF TGTGCCATCACCCGCCTACAGGGAGGCGAGCAGTACTTC
NA NA TRBJ1-3 TRBV9 CASSPDGGSAGNTIYF TGTGCCAGCAGCCCTGACGGGGGCTCGGCTGGAAACACCATATATTTT
NA TRBD1 TRBJ2-5 TRBV18 CASSMDRVWEETQYF TGTGCCAGCTCGATGGACAGGGTTTGGGAAGAGACCCAGTACTTC
NA NA TRBJ1-2 TRBV11-1 CASSMGPQSGYTF TGTGCCAGCAGCATGGGACCCCAAAGCGGCTACACCTTC
NA NA TRBJ1-2 TRBV2 CASRQGQDGYTF TGTGCCAGCAGGCAGGGTCAGGATGGCTACACCTTC
NA TRBD2 TRBJ2-1 TRBV19 CASSGGLAGVGNEQFF TGTGCCAGTAGTGGAGGACTAGCGGGAGTAGGCAATGAGCAGTTCTTC
few TRBD1 TRBJ2-2 TRBV18 CASGQGAAGELFF TGTGCCAGTGGACAGGGGGCAGCCGGGGAGCTGTTTTTT
NA TRBD1 TRBJ1-6 TRBV28 CASSSGTGFNSPLHF TGTGCCAGCAGTAGTGGGACAGGATTCAATTCACCCCTCCACTTT
medium-sized NA TRBJ1-1 TRBV29-1 CSVFMTEAFF TGCAGCGTTTTCATGACAGAAGCTTTCTTT
NA NA TRBJ2-5 TRBV9 CASSVLATGQETQYF TGTGCCAGCAGCGTACTAGCGACCGGCCAAGAGACCCAGTACTTC
NA TRBD1 TRBJ1-5 TRBV4-2 CASSHGSGDRDNQPQHF TGTGCCAGCAGCCATGGCTCCGGTGACAGGGACAATCAGCCCCAGCATTTT
NA TRBD1 TRBJ2-2 TRBV7-2 CASSSPQGAGELFF TGTGCCAGCAGCTCTCCTCAGGGGGCCGGGGAGCTGTTTTTT
once TRBD1 TRBJ1-2 TRBV7-2 CASSPDRGGGYTF TGTGCCAGCAGCCCGGACAGGGGAGGAGGCTACACCTTC
NA TRBD1 TRBJ1-1 TRBV19 CASRPGTGGMGAFF TGTGCCAGTAGGCCCGGAACAGGGGGAATGGGGGCTTTCTTT
few NA TRBJ1-5 TRBV5-6 CASSLLVSNQPQHF TGTGCCAGCAGCTTGTTAGTTAGCAATCAGCCCCAGCATTTT
NA NA TRBJ1-3 TRBV19 CASIPPGSASGNTIYF TGTGCCAGTATCCCTCCGGGATCCGCCTCTGGAAACACCATATATTTT
NA TRBD1 TRBJ2-5 TRBV5-1 CASSATGQETQYF TGCGCCAGCAGCGCGACAGGGCAAGAGACCCAGTACTTC
few TRBD1 TRBJ2-2 TRBV15 CATSNRGNTGELFF TGTGCCACCAGCAACAGGGGGAACACCGGGGAGCTGTTTTTT
NA NA TRBJ2-1 TRBV14 CASSQTDFSEQFF TGTGCCAGCAGCCAAACGGACTTCTCGGAGCAGTTCTTC
NA NA TRBJ1-1 TRBV11-2 CASSLDRNTEAFF TGTGCCAGCAGCTTAGACAGAAACACTGAAGCTTTCTTT
few NA TRBJ1-5 TRBV28 CASSLRGEQPQHF TGTGCCAGCAGTTTAAGGGGGGAACAGCCCCAGCATTTT
large NA TRBJ2-7 TRBV7-9 CASSSSLEQYF TGTGCCAGCAGTTCCTCCCTCGAGCAGTACTTC
NA NA TRBJ2-5 TRBV6-6 CASSRLGAETQYF TGTGCCAGCAGTAGACTTGGCGCGGAGACCCAGTACTTC
medium-sized TRBD1 TRBJ2-3 TRBV7-2 CASSRQGGFGTDTQYF TGTGCCAGCAGCAGACAGGGGGGATTCGGCACAGATACGCAGTATTTT
few TRBD2 TRBJ2-1 TRBV11-3 CASSRGGGVGNEQFF TGTGCCAGCAGCCGTGGGGGGGGAGTCGGCAATGAGCAGTTCTTC
few TRBD2 TRBJ2-7 TRBV7-9 CASSRSGIHEQYF TGTGCCAGCAGCCGTAGCGGGATCCACGAGCAGTACTTC
NA NA TRBJ1-1 TRBV19 CANLGRPQNTEAFF TGTGCCAACCTGGGTAGACCCCAGAACACTGAAGCTTTCTTT
few NA TRBJ1-5 TRBV7-9 CASNKGLRQPQHF TGTGCCAGCAACAAGGGACTTCGGCAGCCCCAGCATTTT
NA NA TRBJ2-1 TRBV6-6 CASSYWGDEQFF TGTGCCAGCAGTTACTGGGGGGATGAGCAGTTCTTC
NA NA TRBJ2-3 TRBV14 CASSLRGRLGADTQYF TGTGCCAGCAGCCTAAGGGGTCGTCTGGGCGCAGATACGCAGTATTTT
NA TRBD2 TRBJ2-3 TRBV9 CASSVEGLAGTDTQYF TGTGCCAGCAGCGTAGAGGGACTAGCGGGCACAGATACGCAGTATTTT
NA NA TRBJ2-5 TRBV7-2 CASSKTDHRETQYF TGTGCCAGCTCAAAGACAGATCACCGGGAGACCCAGTACTTC
NA NA TRBJ2-1 TRBV6-5 CASSQDLWGNEQFF TGTGCCAGCAGTCAGGACCTATGGGGCAATGAGCAGTTCTTC
few NA TRBJ2-2 TRBV10-3 CAISDLPGELFF TGTGCCATCAGTGACCTCCCCGGGGAGCTGTTTTTT
NA NA TRBJ2-7 TRBV7-1 CASSSSGTEILTSYEQYF TGTGCCAGCAGCTCCTCCGGGACGGAAATTCTTACTTCCTACGAGCAGTACTTC
few TRBD1 TRBJ2-1 TRBV7-9 CASTNTGVEQFF TGTGCCAGCACCAACACAGGGGTTGAGCAGTTCTTC
NA TRBD2 TRBJ2-7 TRBV4-2 CASRPGGGEKEQYF TGTGCCAGCCGCCCTGGCGGGGGGGAAAAGGAGCAGTACTTC
NA NA TRBJ1-2 TRBV11-2 CASSTSRGYTF TGTGCCAGCAGCACCTCAAGAGGCTACACCTTC
NA NA TRBJ1-6 TRBV7-2 CASSLKGAGSPLHF TGTGCCAGCAGCTTAAAAGGGGCGGGTTCACCCCTCCACTTT